This TCR beta chain appears in the sequencing data of a study of OX40 agonist ivuxolimab in advanced cancers. The trim removed 10 bases at V and 0 bases at J, leaving 10 bases unmatched. Per germline, CDR1 MDHEN and CDR2 SYDVKM. This CDR3 contains 17 residues. Data came from immunoSEQ multiplex PCR; TCRdb stores just in-frame clones and leaves some out. The sample shows just over 60,000 clones, roughly 90% of them seen only once. The specimen was CD4+ or CD8+ T cells sorted from blood, collected in a trial of the OX40 agonist ivuxolimab. This clonotype was obtained from an adult with an advanced solid tumor such as melanoma, head and neck, liver or kidney cancer. The chain carries TRBV28 and TRBJ2-6; 9 bases agree with TRBD2. The CDR3 loop reads CATSVAGAPSGANVLTF. The CDR3 bases are TGTGCCACCAGCGTAGCGGGAGCGCCCTCTGGGGCCAACGTCCTGACTTTC.